The 2 T cell receptor beta chains reported below all come from one sample, sequenced in a study of CD8+ T cells in alopecia areata. Treatment denoted: oral pan-JAK inhibitor, 5-10 mg twice daily. Sequencing relied on a cDNA template that was reverse transcribed from extracted RNA. TCRdb keeps only in-frame clones here, not all; method: immunoSEQ multiplex PCR. The sample lists some 120,000 clones; about three fifths were seen once. The material was CD8+ T cells sorted from blood, obtained at week 24, from a patient treated with tofacitinib. The source of these receptors is a human donor with alopecia areata.

The chain is built from TRBV2 and TRBJ2-7, with D uncertain. V was pared by 8 bases and J by 0 bases, with 8 bases between. Germline V gene sequence: CDR1 SNHLY, CDR2 FYNNEI. This CDR3 spans 12 amino acids. The CDR3, as DNA: TGTGCCAGCGAGACGGCCTCCTACGAGCAGTACTTC. As protein: CASETASYEQYF.

This clone was counted only a few times. The CDR3 sequence is CASSYTTTGGDYGYTF. As DNA, the CDR3 is TGTGCCAGCAGTTACACCACGACAGGGGGGGACTATGGCTACACCTTC. The chain couples TRBV6-6 to TRBJ1-2; 9 positions agree with TRBD1. The CDR3 spans 16 residues. Germline lookup yields CDR1 MNHNY and CDR2 SVGAGI (reference sequence). Trimming removed 2 bases from V and 3 bases from J; junction bases left unmatched: 7.